These 9 T cell receptor beta chains came from one sample sequenced in a study of CD8 T cells in ankylosing spondylitis listed by TCRdb under 2017. Receptors were amplified or captured by 5' RACE. The run used an Illumina HiSeq 2500. The raw public data were reprocessed by TCRdb itself: fastp quality trimming at Q25, MiXCR clonotype calling, in-frame beta chains only. Every distinct CDR3 protein forms one entry, paired with its most common genes and DNA. The sample profile shows approximately 240,000 distinct CDR3 sequences; roughly a quarter of them were found once. The ten largest clones capture 0.5% to 0.75% of the sample. Sequenced sample: blood, either unsorted or a sorted T cell fraction (not recorded which). These receptors were taken from a male donor with ankylosing spondylitis or in good health (not recorded which).

This chain links TRBV20-1 with TRBJ2-5; possibly TRBD1 for D (5 bases). The V end was cut by 3 bases, the J end by 5 bases, with 13 bases between. The CDR3 is made up of 13 amino acids. Germline CDR1 reads DFQATT; CDR2 reads SNEGSKA (reference sequence). The CDR3 nucleotides are TGCAGTGCTAGGGGCAGGGTAACTGAGACCCAGTACTTC. This translates into CSARGRVTETQYF.

This chain links TRBV5-1 with TRBJ2-2, with a weak D call TRBD2 (5 bases). Per germline, CDR1 SGHRS and CDR2 YFSETQ. This CDR3 is built from 12 residues. Trimming removed 4 bases from V and 8 bases from J, with 9 bases in between. The CDR3 nucleotides are TGCGCCAGCAGCCCGGGGTCTGGGGAGCTGTTTTTT. It specifies CASSPGSGELFF.

The chain couples TRBV12-3 or TRBV12-4 to TRBJ2-5; maybe TRBD2 (5 bases). The V and J ends lost 6 bases and 2 bases respectively, with 16 bases between them. This CDR3 spans 15 amino acids. Here the CDR3 DNA reads TGTGCCAGCAGCCTTAGCGCGGATCCACAAGAGACCCAGTACTTC. This translates into CASSLSADPQETQYF.

This clonotype was recorded at least ten times. The chain carries TRBV20-1 and TRBJ2-1; D possibly corresponds to TRBD1 (5 bases). This CDR3 contains 11 residues. Germline V gives CDR1 DFQATT, CDR2 SNEGSKA (reference sequence). V was clipped by 6 bases and J by 4 bases, with 7 bases between them. The CDR3: CSAAGYNEQFF. CDR3 coding DNA: TGCAGTGCAGCAGGGTACAATGAGCAGTTCTTC.

V usage is TRBV10-3 and J usage is TRBJ2-1, with TRBD1 matching 9 bases. Trimming took 6 bases from V and 10 from J; bases not matched to a gene: 13. The length of the CDR3 is 15 residues. Germline V gives CDR1 ENHRY, CDR2 SYGVKD. Here the CDR3 reads CAIRGDRALGGEQFF. CDR3 DNA: TGTGCCATCAGAGGGGACAGGGCCCTAGGTGGGGAGCAGTTCTTC.

The gene calls are TRBV10-3 and TRBJ2-7; D uncertain. Germline assignment: CDR1 ENHRY and CDR2 SYGVKD. Trimming took 3 bases from V and 2 from J, leaving 11 bases between them. The CDR3 extends over 14 amino acids. The CDR3 is CAISDYSRTYEQYF. In DNA, the CDR3 is TGTGCCATCAGTGATTATTCCCGAACCTACGAGCAGTACTTC.

This clonotype was recorded a few times. V and J are TRBV12-3 or TRBV12-4 and TRBJ2-1, with D possibly TRBD2 on 6 matching bases. This CDR3 has 13 amino acids. Trimming shortened V by 7 bases and J by 14 bases, and 21 bases separated the two germline ends. The CDR3 region is CASTPLWGVLEFF. Written as DNA, the CDR3 is TGTGCCAGCACACCCCTTTGGGGGGTTCTGGAGTTCTTC.

The V call is TRBV6-1, the J call TRBJ2-3, with TRBD2 as a possible D gene (7 bases). CDR1 and CDR2 from the germline V gene are MNHNS and SASEGT. The CDR3 runs 15 residues. Trimming cost V 2 bases and J 3 bases, with 12 bases left between them. In DNA, the CDR3 is TGTGCCAGCAGTGAAAGGGGGGGGTCTACAGATACGCAGTATTTT. Translating it yields CASSERGGSTDTQYF.

This clonotype was observed a few times. V gene TRBV6-5 combines with J gene TRBJ2-5; D uncertain. This CDR3 is built from 13 residues. The V end lost 3 bases, the J end lost 1 base, and 6 bases lay between the germline ends. Germline assignment: CDR1 MNHEY and CDR2 SVGAGI. The CDR3 coding sequence is TGTGCCAGCAGTTATGGACCCCAAGAGACCCAGTACTTC. Its protein product is CASSYGPQETQYF.